This T cell receptor beta chain was obtained from a study of blood T cells in healthy people across ages. The second PCR ran roughly 6 to 11 cycles with a sample-barcoded 5' primer and J-beta primers. Individual samples furnished no less than 2.5 million CDR3-containing paired-end reads apiece. TCRdb fed the 5' RACE reads into MiXCR, producing one record per CDR3 protein. The table records about 780,000 distinct CDR3 sequences, around half of them present only once. With respect to this clonotype: Antigen: not known. One end of the junction does not line up with germline, which may come from a read error.

General study findings and limits: It was found that TCR beta diversity correlated strongly with the percentage of naive T cells. Relative to aged donors, long-lived donors carried more naive CD4+ cells and displayed higher diversity. Getting older went along with TCR beta diversity per million T cells dropping roughly linearly.

The CDR3 runs to 15 residues. Germline lookup yields CDR1 SGHKS and CDR2 YYEKEE (reference sequence). The gene calls are TRBV5-5 and TRBJ2-3; the match to TRBD2 covers 7 bases. The specimen was blood. The origin of this receptor is a man at least 80 years old in good health. CDR3 DNA: TGTACCAGCAGCTTGGAGGGACTACCGCCAGATACGCAGTATTTT. It codes for CTSSLEGLPPDTQYF.